The 21 T cell receptor beta chains in this list originate from one sample, sequenced in a study of blood T cell repertoires in COVID-19. The assay was immunoSEQ multiplex PCR, and TCRdb's table has in-frame clones only and misses some. The profile covers 95,000 or so clones, with approximately 81% appearing a single time and nearly 25% taken by the ten largest. The sequenced sample consisted of peripheral blood. The receptors derive from an elderly man with active or convalescent COVID-19.

The chain is built from TRBV6-5 and TRBJ1-4, with D perhaps TRBD1 (5 bases). Trimming left V 11 bases short and J 4 bases short, with 20 bases between. Looked up from germline, CDR1 is MNHEY and CDR2 is SVGAGI. This CDR3 comprises 15 residues. In nucleotides, the CDR3 is TGTGCCGGTAGAGGTACTGACAGCTATAATGAAAAACTGTTTTTT. Its translation: CAGRGTDSYNEKLFF.

The sample holds one count of this clone. The chain combines TRBV5-1 with TRBJ2-1, with no clear D. The germline gives CDR1 SGHRS, CDR2 YFSETQ. V was clipped by 4 bases and J by 5 bases, with 10 bases between them. This CDR3 contains 13 residues. CDR3 coding DNA: TGCGCCAGCAGCCATGTTGCGGACAATGAGCAGTTCTTC. Its protein is CASSHVADNEQFF.

J is TRBJ1-6 and V is TRBV5-4, with TRBD1 matching over 7 bases. The CDR3 contains 16 residues. V shed 4 bases and J 7 bases; nucleotides not matched to a gene: 11. Germline V gene lookup returns CDR1 SGHNT and CDR2 YYREEE (reference sequence). This chain's CDR3 is CASSPGQLRQNSPLHF. Written as DNA, the CDR3 is TGTGCCAGCAGCCCGGGACAGCTGAGGCAAAATTCACCCCTCCACTTT.

This clone was seen a single time. This chain joins TRBV7-2 and TRBJ1-2; the match to TRBD1 covers 9 bases. The germline gives CDR1 SGHTA, CDR2 FQGNSA. Germline trimming cut 4 bases from V and 2 bases from J; bases unmatched to any gene: 5. The CDR3 extends over 15 amino acids. The CDR3 loop is CASSSGQGSNYGYTF. In DNA, the CDR3 is TGTGCCAGCAGCTCGGGACAGGGTTCCAACTATGGCTACACCTTC.

The chain joins TRBV12-3 or TRBV12-4 to TRBJ2-7; D gene uncertain. The CDR3 sequence is 11 residues long. Deletions cut 3 bases from V and 4 bases from J, with 4 bases between. This CDR3 reads CASSFGYEQYF. CDR3 nucleotide sequence: TGTGCCAGCAGTTTCGGGTACGAGCAGTACTTC.

The chain recombines TRBV28 with TRBJ1-5; TRBD1 is a possible D gene (5 bases). V was clipped by 3 bases and J by 6 bases, with 18 bases between them. The germline V gene has CDR1 MDHEN and CDR2 SYDVKM. The CDR3 has 16 amino acids. The CDR3 loop is CASSFKDWGVIQPQHF. In nucleotides, the CDR3 is TGTGCCAGCAGTTTTAAGGATTGGGGGGTGATTCAGCCCCAGCATTTT. The full variable domain, its missing parts supplied by reference TRBV28 and TRBJ1-5, is DVKVTQSSRYLVKRTGEKVFLECVQDMDHENMFWYRQDPGLGLRLIYFSYDVKMKEKGDIPEGYSVSREKKERFSLILESASTNQTSMYLCASSFKDWGVIQPQHFGDGTRLSIL.

The CDR3 is CASSQQGDVNEKLFF. Written as DNA, the CDR3 is TGTGCCAGCAGCCAGCAGGGCGATGTTAATGAAAAACTGTTTTTT. The genes are TRBV3-1 (or the pseudogene TRBV3-2) and TRBJ1-4; possible D gene TRBD1, 5 bases. This CDR3 region has 15 residues. Trimming cost V 3 bases and J 4 bases, with 12 bases left between them. Germline V gene data show CDR1 as LGHDT and CDR2 as YNNKEL (reference sequence).

V is TRBV5-4 and J is TRBJ2-5, with TRBD2 as a possible D gene (6 bases). This CDR3 contains 14 residues. Germline-derived CDR1 and CDR2 are SGHNT and YYREEE (reference sequence). V shed 0 bases and J shed 2 bases, with 8 bases lying between them. This chain's CDR3 is CASSLAGVQETQYF. The CDR3 DNA is TGTGCCAGCAGCTTGGCGGGGGTTCAAGAGACCCAGTACTTC. The variable domain in full, completed from reference TRBV5-4 and TRBJ2-5, reads ETGVTQSPTHLIKTRGQQVTLRCSSQSGHNTVSWYQQALGQGPQFIFQYYREEENGRGNFPPRFSGLQFPNYSSELNVNALELDDSALYLCASSLAGVQETQYFGPGTRLLVL.

V gene TRBV7-3 combines with J gene TRBJ1-2, with D tentatively TRBD1 (5 bases). CDR1 is SGHTA and CDR2 is FQGTGA in the germline V gene. The V end was cut by 2 bases, the J end by 6 bases, with 16 bases between. The CDR3 covers 15 residues. The chain's CDR3 is CASSLVGQGLDGYTF. The CDR3 nucleotides are TGTGCCAGCAGCTTAGTAGGGCAGGGCCTAGATGGCTACACCTTC.

The genes are TRBV6-6 and TRBJ1-2, with TRBD1 identical over 7 bases. V lost 7 bases and J lost 5; bases outside the gene matches: 4. CDR3 length equals 12 residues. Germline CDR1 MNHNY, CDR2 SVGAGI (reference sequence). The CDR3 spells CASTPTGYGYTF. Written as DNA, the CDR3 is TGTGCCAGCACCCCGACAGGGTATGGCTACACCTTC.

The V and J genes are TRBV30 and TRBJ1-2, with TRBD1 matching over 9 bases. V shed 3 bases, J shed 5 bases, and the junction held 4 bases outside the gene matches. The CDR3 covers 13 residues. Germline CDR1 reads GTSNPN; CDR2 reads SVGIG (reference sequence). The CDR3 region is CAWRLTGGYGYTF. The CDR3, as DNA: TGTGCCTGGAGACTGACAGGGGGTTATGGCTACACCTTC.

The chain carries TRBV11-2 and TRBJ1-4; D might be TRBD1 (5 bases). The CDR3 extends over 18 amino acids. V was pared by 0 bases and J by 8 bases, with 22 bases between. Germline assignment: CDR1 SGHAT and CDR2 FQNNGV. The CDR3, as DNA: TGTGCCAGCAGCTTAGACCCTTTGGGGGAGGGGAGTCAGGAAAAACTGTTTTTT. As protein: CASSLDPLGEGSQEKLFF.

This clone appeared a single time. The chain couples TRBV18 to TRBJ1-1; TRBD1 matches 9 bases. Germline-derived CDR1 and CDR2 are KGHSH and LQKENI. The CDR3 has 15 residues. Trimming cost V 3 bases and J 4 bases; bases outside gene matches: 6. The CDR3 nucleotides read TGTGCCAGCTCACCGTCCGGGACAGGGAGCACTGAAGCTTTCTTT. Amino acid sequence: CASSPSGTGSTEAFF.

This chain links TRBV2 with TRBJ1-6; 11 positions match TRBD1. V lost 4 bases, J lost 9 bases, and 2 bases stayed unmatched. The germline gives CDR1 SNHLY, CDR2 FYNNEI. The CDR3 runs 14 residues. The CDR3 DNA sequence: TGTGCCAGCAGTGTGGGACAGGGGGGTTCACCCCTCCACTTT. Encoded protein: CASSVGQGGSPLHF.

This clone showed up just a few times. This chain connects TRBV4-1 to TRBJ2-1, with D possibly TRBD2 on 6 matching bases. From germline, CDR1 is MGHRA and CDR2 YSYEKL. The CDR3 is 16 amino acids. V was pared by 0 bases and J by 8 bases, with 17 bases between. DNA for the CDR3: TGCGCCAGCAGCCAAGATTCTGCGGGGTGGGGCGATGAGCAGTTCTTC. It translates to CASSQDSAGWGDEQFF.

The chain uses TRBV7-8 and TRBJ2-1; D uncertain. CDR3 length equals 15 residues. Trimming took off 1 base at V and 2 bases at J, with 9 bases between the two ends. CDR1 is SGHVS, CDR2 FQNEAQ, per germline. The CDR3 loop reads CASSLGQITYNEQFF. CDR3 in DNA: TGTGCCAGCAGCTTAGGACAAATAACCTACAATGAGCAGTTCTTC. Drawing the rest from reference TRBV7-8 and TRBJ2-1, the complete variable domain is GAGVSQSPRYKVAKRGQDVALRCDPISGHVSLFWYQQALGQGPEFLTYFQNEAQLDKSGLPSDRFFAERPEGSVSTLKIQRTQQEDSAVYLCASSLGQITYNEQFFGPGTRLTVL.

This chain joins TRBV28 and TRBJ2-1; TRBD2 matches at 8 bases. The length of the CDR3 is 17 residues. Germline loops: CDR1 MDHEN, CDR2 SYDVKM. The trim removed 3 bases at V and 8 bases at J, leaving 15 bases unmatched. DNA of the CDR3: TGTGCCAGCAGTTTTGCCAAGGTAGCGGGGTGGGTCTATGAGCAGTTCTTC. Protein sequence: CASSFAKVAGWVYEQFF. Full variable domain (missing parts from reference TRBV28 and TRBJ2-1): DVKVTQSSRYLVKRTGEKVFLECVQDMDHENMFWYRQDPGLGLRLIYFSYDVKMKEKGDIPEGYSVSREKKERFSLILESASTNQTSMYLCASSFAKVAGWVYEQFFGPGTRLTVL.

This chain uses TRBV27 with TRBJ1-3; D is possibly TRBD1 (6 bases). Deletions cut 6 bases from V and 14 bases from J, with 20 bases between. The CDR3 length is 13 residues. Germline-derived CDR1 and CDR2 are MNHEY and SMNVEV (reference sequence). In nucleotides, the CDR3 is TGTGCCAGCAGCATGACAGGTCGGAGTACCCTATATTTT. It codes for CASSMTGRSTLYF.

In this sample, this clone turned up a few times. The V call is TRBV5-1, the J call TRBJ2-7; 7 nucleotides match TRBD1. Looked up from germline, CDR1 is SGHRS and CDR2 is YFSETQ. Trimming at V came to 4 bases and at J to 0 bases, leaving 4 bases not matched to a gene. The CDR3 has 14 amino acids. The CDR3 loop reads CASSLWDSSYEQYF. The CDR3 nucleotides are TGCGCCAGCAGCCTCTGGGACAGCTCCTACGAGCAGTACTTC.

This rearrangement joins TRBV27 to TRBJ1-2; weak D call: TRBD1 (6 bases). Germline CDR1 reads MNHEY; CDR2 reads SMNVEV (reference sequence). Between the trimmed V and J ends, which lost 1 base and 8 bases, there was a span of 17 bases. The CDR3 consists of 15 residues. CDR3 coding DNA: TGTGCCAGCAGTTTATTCGGTAGGGGGATGGGCGGCTACACCTTC. Translating gives CASSLFGRGMGGYTF.

CDR3 nucleotide sequence: TGTGCCAGCAGGAGCGGGTCCAGGGCGGAGACCCAGTACTTC. Translated, it gives CASRSGSRAETQYF. V gene TRBV27 combines with J gene TRBJ2-5, with a possible D match to TRBD2 (6 bases). Germline CDR1 reads MNHEY; CDR2 reads SMNVEV (reference sequence). Trimming cost V 6 bases and J 5 bases, with 16 bases left between them. The CDR3 has 14 amino acids.